One and the same sample provided the 29 T cell receptor beta chains below, sequenced in a study of cytomegalovirus exposure and HLA in healthy donors. Both 60 Vbeta primers and 13 Jbeta primers went into the PCR. The repertoire was sequenced with immunoSEQ multiplex PCR; TCRdb's copy has only in-frame clones and lacks some. This sample carries 100,000 to 150,000 clones, just over 70% of them seen once, and the ten largest clones take over 2%. The sequenced sample consisted of PBMCs. These receptors came from a woman aged 60 to 75 in good health and CMV-seropositive.

V gene TRBV7-8 combines with J gene TRBJ1-3; D is perhaps TRBD1 (5 bases). The germline V gene encodes CDR1 SGHVS and CDR2 FQNEAQ. With 4 bases removed from V and 8 bases from J, the gap between germline ends came to 12 bases. This CDR3 is 13 amino acids long. Here the CDR3 reads CASSSAGGDTIYF. In nucleotides, the CDR3 is TGTGCCAGCAGCTCCGCCGGGGGGGACACCATATATTTT. Drawing the rest from reference TRBV7-8 and TRBJ1-3, the complete variable domain is GAGVSQSPRYKVAKRGQDVALRCDPISGHVSLFWYQQALGQGPEFLTYFQNEAQLDKSGLPSDRFFAERPEGSVSTLKIQRTQQEDSAVYLCASSSAGGDTIYFGEGSWLTVV.

The V gene is TRBV18, the J gene TRBJ2-1; D possibly corresponds to TRBD2 (5 bases). The V end was cut by 3 bases, the J end by 7 bases, with 13 bases between. Looked up from germline, CDR1 is KGHSH and CDR2 is LQKENI. This CDR3 spans 14 amino acids. For the CDR3, the DNA is TGTGCCAGCTCACCCGGGGTCGGGGAGAATGAGCAGTTCTTC. The encoded protein is CASSPGVGENEQFF.

This chain links TRBV2 with TRBJ1-4, with 9 bases lining up with TRBD1. J was trimmed by 6 bases and V by 7 bases; bases with no gene match: 9. This CDR3 has 15 residues. Germline V gene data show CDR1 as SNHLY and CDR2 as FYNNEI. The CDR3 bases are TGTGCCAGCATTGGCCGGGACAGGGACCATGAAAAACTGTTTTTT. It codes for CASIGRDRDHEKLFF.

The V gene is TRBV5-4, the J gene TRBJ2-7, with TRBD2 matching over 10 bases. Germline lookup yields CDR1 SGHNT and CDR2 YYREEE (reference sequence). CDR3 length: 15 residues. Germline trimming cut 0 bases from V and 6 bases from J; bases unmatched to any gene: 6. The CDR3, as DNA: TGTGCCAGCAGCTTGGGAAGCGGGGGGGCAAGCGAGCAGTACTTC. Translating gives CASSLGSGGASEQYF.

This sequence joins TRBV13 and TRBJ2-7; D may be TRBD2 (7 bases). CDR1 and CDR2 from the germline V gene are PRHDT and FYEKMQ (reference sequence). V was pared by 11 bases and J by 0 bases, with 17 bases between. The CDR3 contains 14 residues. The CDR3 DNA reads TGTGCCTCAACCCCGGGGGGCAACTCCTACGAGCAGTACTTC. It specifies CASTPGGNSYEQYF.

This chain links TRBV18 with TRBJ1-1; TRBD1 matches 8 bases. Trimming took 5 bases from V and 4 from J; bases not matched to a gene: 3. CDR3 size: 13 residues. Looked up from germline, CDR1 is KGHSH and CDR2 is LQKENI. In DNA, the CDR3 is TGTGCCAGCTCAAAGGACAGGGCCACTGAAGCTTTCTTT. Its translation: CASSKDRATEAFF.

The genes are TRBV7-9 and TRBJ2-7; maybe TRBD1 (5 bases). This CDR3 contains 13 residues. V was shortened by 8 bases and J by 3 bases, with 14 bases between the two germline ends. Per the germline V gene, CDR1 is SEHNR and CDR2 is FQNEAQ (reference sequence). The CDR3 DNA reads as TGTGCCAGCGGTCCGTGGGGCAACTACGAGCAGTACTTC. It translates to CASGPWGNYEQYF.

The genes are TRBV20-1 and TRBJ2-7, with unresolved D. The germline V gene has CDR1 DFQATT and CDR2 SNEGSKA (reference sequence). Deletions cut 6 bases from V and 2 bases from J, with 8 bases between. CDR3 length: 11 residues. This CDR3 reads CSARVTYEQYF. The CDR3 nucleotides are TGCAGTGCCCGGGTGACCTACGAGCAGTACTTC.

This chain joins TRBV7-8 and TRBJ1-3; D is uncertain. Per germline, CDR1 SGHVS and CDR2 FQNEAQ. V was shortened by 1 base and J by 2 bases, with 12 bases between the two germline ends. CDR3 length: 16 amino acids. The CDR3 sequence is CASSLEVARTGNTIYF. CDR3 sequence (DNA): TGTGCCAGCAGCTTAGAGGTCGCGAGGACTGGAAACACCATATATTTT.

This clone appeared a few times. At one end the junction does not follow the germline gene, possibly because of a read error. The chain uses TRBV7-9 and TRBJ2-3, with 9 bases that match TRBD1. The length of the CDR3 is 16 residues. Germline V gene lookup returns CDR1 SEHNR and CDR2 FQNEAQ (reference sequence). CDR3 in amino acids: CSSSSRDRESPDTQYF. Here the CDR3 DNA reads TGTTCCAGCAGTTCTCGGGACAGGGAGTCCCCAGATACGCAGTATTTT.

V is TRBV2 and J is TRBJ1-1; tentative D call: TRBD1 (6 bases). This CDR3 is 13 amino acids long. Per the germline V gene, CDR1 is SNHLY and CDR2 is FYNNEI. Trimming pared 7 bases from V and 1 base from J, leaving 10 bases between. CDR3 sequence reads: CASNGQRNTEAFF. For the CDR3, the DNA is TGTGCCAGCAACGGACAGCGGAACACTGAAGCTTTCTTT.

This chain uses TRBV10-1 with TRBJ1-1, with D hard to call. The CDR3 extends over 13 amino acids. V was cut by 8 bases and J by 0 bases, with 10 bases left in between. Germline loops: CDR1 WNHNN, CDR2 SYGVQD (reference sequence). The CDR3 nucleotides read TGCGCCAGCCGGGAGAGCATGAACACTGAAGCTTTCTTT. This sequence encodes CASRESMNTEAFF.

This clone was found a few times. This sequence joins TRBV5-4 and TRBJ1-2; 10 positions match TRBD1. Trimming cost V 0 bases and J 4 bases; bases outside gene matches: 15. The CDR3 totals 19 residues. In germline, CDR1 is SGHNT, CDR2 YYREEE (reference sequence). CDR3 amino acids: CASSLEPRQGAGTTYGYTF. CDR3 in DNA: TGTGCCAGCAGCTTGGAGCCCCGACAGGGGGCGGGCACCACCTATGGCTACACCTTC. Using reference TRBV5-4 and TRBJ1-2 for the parts outside the CDR3, the full variable domain is ETGVTQSPTHLIKTRGQQVTLRCSSQSGHNTVSWYQQALGQGPQFIFQYYREEENGRGNFPPRFSGLQFPNYSSELNVNALELDDSALYLCASSLEPRQGAGTTYGYTFGSGTRLTVV.

The V gene is TRBV5-4, the J gene TRBJ1-4, with D perhaps TRBD1 (6 bases). From germline, CDR1 is SGHNT and CDR2 YYREEE (reference sequence). Trimming took off 4 bases at V and 3 bases at J, with 13 bases between the two ends. The CDR3 extends over 15 amino acids. DNA for the CDR3: TGTGCCAGCAGCCGTACAGGGACGTCTAATGAAAAACTGTTTTTT. It yields the protein CASSRTGTSNEKLFF.

Details on this clone: Other DNA sequences from this sample encode an identical CDR3 as well. The chain joins TRBV18 to TRBJ2-2; the match to TRBD1 covers 8 bases. The V gene's germline CDR1 is KGHSH and CDR2 LQKENI. The CDR3 contains 15 residues. After removal of 2 bases from V and 8 bases from J, the junction contained 7 bases not matched to a gene. The CDR3 nucleotides read TGTGCCAGCTCACCAACAGGGGGAAAGTCTGGGGAGCTGTTTTTT. It translates to CASSPTGGKSGELFF.

The genes are TRBV15 and TRBJ2-7, with 7 bases fitting TRBD1. The CDR3 has 16 amino acids. Unmatched junction bases numbered 8, after V lost 2 bases and J lost 1 base. Germline V gene data show CDR1 as LNHNV and CDR2 as YYDKDF (reference sequence). The CDR3 reads CATSRRTGAQSYEQYF. CDR3 in DNA: TGTGCCACCAGCAGAAGGACAGGAGCGCAGTCCTACGAGCAGTACTTC.

J is TRBJ1-2 and V is TRBV12-5; perhaps TRBD1 as D (5 bases). CDR3 length: 15 residues. The V and J ends lost 7 bases and 3 bases respectively, with 18 bases between them. The germline V gene encodes CDR1 LGHNT and CDR2 FRNRAP. The CDR3 sequence is CASALGGVGHYGYTF. The DNA for the CDR3 is TGTGCTAGTGCCCTGGGGGGAGTGGGTCACTATGGCTACACCTTC.

The chain employs TRBV18 and TRBJ1-1, with D tentatively TRBD1 (6 bases). V gave up 1 base and J gave up 8 bases, with 20 bases separating them. The CDR3 contains 16 residues. Germline loops: CDR1 KGHSH, CDR2 LQKENI. The CDR3 loop is CASSPQGTLRTGEAFF. CDR3 DNA: TGTGCCAGCTCACCACAGGGGACCTTGAGAACAGGGGAAGCTTTCTTT.

The rearrangement joins TRBV11-3 to TRBJ2-5, with TRBD2 matching 15 bases. The J segment lost 5 bases and the V segment lost 3 bases, leaving 4 bases of the junction unmatched. CDR1 is SGHNT, CDR2 YENEEA, per germline. The length of the CDR3 is 16 residues. The CDR3 DNA is TGTGCCAGCAGCTTCGGACTAGCGGGAGGGGGGGAGACCCAGTACTTC. Translation gives CASSFGLAGGGETQYF.

The chain joins TRBV2 to TRBJ1-1, with no clear D. The germline gives CDR1 SNHLY, CDR2 FYNNEI. This CDR3 is built from 14 residues. V lost 7 bases, J lost 3 bases, and 15 bases lay in between. In nucleotides, the CDR3 is TGTGCCAGCATACGGGGTGGGAGGGACACTGAAGCTTTCTTT. It translates to CASIRGGRDTEAFF.

The V call is TRBV19, the J call TRBJ1-4, with 8 bases lining up with TRBD1. The CDR3 is 15 amino acids. The ends lost 6 bases at V and 7 bases at J; junction bases unmatched: 10. Per the germline V gene, CDR1 is LNHDA and CDR2 is SQIVND (reference sequence). CDR3 DNA sequence: TGTGCCAGTAGCCGCCCCGGACAGGGTTTTGAAAAACTGTTTTTT. Its protein is CASSRPGQGFEKLFF.

J is TRBJ2-1 and V is TRBV6-1, with 10 bases that match TRBD1. CDR1 is MNHNS and CDR2 is SASEGT in the germline V gene. This CDR3 contains 15 residues. After removal of 6 bases from V and 7 bases from J, the junction contained 9 bases not matched to a gene. The CDR3 protein is CASRSETGGGNEQFF. CDR3 coding DNA: TGTGCCAGCAGGTCCGAGACAGGGGGCGGGAATGAGCAGTTCTTC.

The chain couples TRBV7-8 to TRBJ1-4; TRBD1 is a possible D gene (6 bases). V was pared by 0 bases and J by 4 bases, with 15 bases between. This CDR3 has 17 residues. Germline CDR1 is SGHVS and CDR2 is FQNEAQ. This chain's CDR3 is CASSLAAQGLFNEKLFF. The CDR3 DNA sequence: TGTGCCAGCAGCTTAGCCGCCCAGGGGTTATTTAATGAAAAACTGTTTTTT.

Points on this clone: The germline gene is not matched at one end of the junction; a read error may be the cause. Different DNA sequences within this sample yield the same CDR3. The V and J genes are TRBV5-4 and TRBJ2-5, with D possibly being TRBD2 (7 bases). Germline assignment: CDR1 SGHNT and CDR2 YYREEE (reference sequence). The CDR3 extends over 17 amino acids. This CDR3 reads CASSSQGGGGQQETQYF. The DNA of the CDR3 is TGCGCCAGCAGCTCACAAGGAGGGGGGGGCCAACAAGAGACCCAGTACTTC.

This clone was observed a few times. CDR3 nucleotide sequence: TGCGCCAGCAGTTCTCCCCATGGACAGGGGGCGTCTAACACTGAAGCTTTCTTT. It yields the protein CASSSPHGQGASNTEAFF. The chain recombines TRBV5-1 with TRBJ1-1, with 11 bases identical to TRBD1. The length of the CDR3 is 18 residues. The germline CDR1 and CDR2 sequences are SGHRS and YFSETQ. Trimming cost V 5 bases and J 2 bases; bases outside gene matches: 14.

The chain couples TRBV9 to TRBJ1-2; 9 bases align to TRBD1. After removal of 2 bases from V and 8 bases from J, the junction contained 7 bases not matched to a gene. CDR1 is SGDLS and CDR2 is YYNGEE in the germline V gene. CDR3 length: 14 amino acids. In DNA form, the CDR3 reads TGTGCCAGCAGCGTTCAGGGGGACAGGGTGGGCTACACCTTC. It is translated as CASSVQGDRVGYTF.

The chain links TRBV4-1 to TRBJ1-5; possible D gene TRBD1, 5 bases. Trimming took off 5 bases at V and 4 bases at J, with 15 bases between the two ends. The CDR3 totals 15 residues. CDR1 is MGHRA, CDR2 YSYEKL, per germline. CDR3 bases: TGCGCCAGCAGCGAAGGGCAGGGTAGTAATCAGCCCCAGCATTTT. Its protein product is CASSEGQGSNQPQHF.

The V gene is TRBV4-1, the J gene TRBJ2-3; 8 nucleotides match TRBD2. This CDR3 contains 18 residues. J lost 2 bases, V lost 0 bases, and 10 bases had no gene match. The germline V gene encodes CDR1 MGHRA and CDR2 YSYEKL. CDR3 coding DNA: TGCGCCAGCAGCCAAGACCGGGAAACTAGCGGACCCACAGATACGCAGTATTTT. It encodes CASSQDRETSGPTDTQYF.

This rearrangement joins TRBV11-3 to TRBJ2-2; the match to TRBD1 covers 7 bases. Germline V CDR1 and CDR2: SGHNT, YENEEA. This CDR3 is 14 amino acids long. With V trimmed by 1 base and J by 5 bases, 1 base remained unmatched. Written as DNA, the CDR3 is TGTGCCAGCAGCTTAGTACAGGGGACCGGGGAGCTGTTTTTT. Translated, it gives CASSLVQGTGELFF. Full variable domain (missing parts from reference TRBV11-3 and TRBJ2-2): EAGVVQSPRYKIIEKKQPVAFWCNPISGHNTLYWYLQNLGQGPELLIRYENEEAVDDSQLPKDRFSAERLKGVDSTLKIQPAELGDSAVYLCASSLVQGTGELFFGEGSRLTVL.